One T cell receptor beta chain is described in this entry. Its specificity is not known. This specimen comes from a study of beta chain features in type 1 diabetes. Study-wide findings and caveats: Significant though moderate, a shortening of TCRB CDR3s appeared in all four CD4+ subsets of Type 1 diabetes patients.

Reverse transcription of all isolated RNA meant that expressed TCRB transcripts were sequenced. TCRdb keeps only in-frame clones here, not all; method: immunoSEQ multiplex PCR. The sample contains some 45,000 clones, approximately 70% of which appear only once. The V end lost 5 bases, the J end lost 2 bases, and 13 bases lay between the germline ends. CDR1 is SEHNR and CDR2 is FQNEAQ in the germline V gene (reference sequence). This CDR3 has 15 residues. The chain links TRBV7-9 to TRBJ1-5; a weak D match, TRBD1 (5 bases). The material sequenced was Tregs from blood. This TCR came from a woman aged 18-35 years with type 1 diabetes. The CDR3 DNA is TGTGCCAGCAGCCCCTCTTGGGGGGGCAATCAGCCCCAGCATTTT. Amino acid sequence: CASSPSWGGNQPQHF.